In this sample, the clone carrying this TCR beta chain turned up once. No antigen is known for it. Sequencing used immunoSEQ multiplex PCR; TCRdb keeps in-frame clones, though not all of them. The sample consists of around 86,000 clones, 94% of them appearing once. This entry belongs to a study of siplizumab effects on memory and regulatory T cells. The study, taken as a whole, reports: Suppressive activity of Tregs proliferating in siplizumab cultures remained unconfirmed.

The CDR3 consists of 15 residues. Germline CDR1 WSHSY, CDR2 SAAADI. Deletions cut 6 bases from V and 0 bases from J, with 12 bases between. Sequencing was performed on non-Treg CD4+ T cells sorted from blood. V gene TRBV10-2 combines with J gene TRBJ1-5; tentative D call: TRBD1 (5 bases). The receptor was derived from a human donor in good health. Here the CDR3 DNA reads TGCGCCAGCAGGGGGACGGCTTATAGCAATCAGCCCCAGCATTTT. The encoded protein is CASRGTAYSNQPQHF.